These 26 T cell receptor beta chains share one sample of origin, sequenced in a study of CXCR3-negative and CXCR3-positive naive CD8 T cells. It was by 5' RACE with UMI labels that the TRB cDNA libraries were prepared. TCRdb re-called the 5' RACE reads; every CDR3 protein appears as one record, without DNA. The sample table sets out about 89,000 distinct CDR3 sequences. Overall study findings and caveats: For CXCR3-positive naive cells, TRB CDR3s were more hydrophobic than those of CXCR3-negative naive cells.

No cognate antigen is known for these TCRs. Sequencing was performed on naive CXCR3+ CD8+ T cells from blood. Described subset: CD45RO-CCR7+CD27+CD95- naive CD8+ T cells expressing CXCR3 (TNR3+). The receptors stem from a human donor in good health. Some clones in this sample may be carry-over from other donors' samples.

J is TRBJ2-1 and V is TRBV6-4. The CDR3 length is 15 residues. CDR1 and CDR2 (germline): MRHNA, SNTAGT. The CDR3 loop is CASSIGDPSYNEQFF.

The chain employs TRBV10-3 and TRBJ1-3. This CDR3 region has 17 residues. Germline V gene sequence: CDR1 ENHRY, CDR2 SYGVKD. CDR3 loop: CAISELSETYGGNTIYF.

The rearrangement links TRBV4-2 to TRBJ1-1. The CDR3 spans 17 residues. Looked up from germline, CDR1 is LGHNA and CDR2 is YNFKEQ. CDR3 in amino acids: CASSSEGGPTMNTEAFF.

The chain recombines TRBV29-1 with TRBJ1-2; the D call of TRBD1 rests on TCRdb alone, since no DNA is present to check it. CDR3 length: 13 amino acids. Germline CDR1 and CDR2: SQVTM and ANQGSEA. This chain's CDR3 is CSVLGQPDYGYTF.

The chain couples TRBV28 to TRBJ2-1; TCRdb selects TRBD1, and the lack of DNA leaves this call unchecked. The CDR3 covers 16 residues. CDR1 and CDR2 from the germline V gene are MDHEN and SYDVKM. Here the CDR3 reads CASSFNRLGVENEQFF. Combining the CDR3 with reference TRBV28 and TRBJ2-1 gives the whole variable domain DVKVTQSSRYLVKRTGEKVFLECVQDMDHENMFWYRQDPGLGLRLIYFSYDVKMKEKGDIPEGYSVSREKKERFSLILESASTNQTSMYLCASSFNRLGVENEQFFGPGTRLTVL.

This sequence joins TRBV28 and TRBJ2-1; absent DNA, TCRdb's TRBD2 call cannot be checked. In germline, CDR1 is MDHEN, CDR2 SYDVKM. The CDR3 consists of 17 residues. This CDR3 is CASRPRLAPSSYNEQFF. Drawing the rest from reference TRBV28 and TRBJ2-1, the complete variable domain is DVKVTQSSRYLVKRTGEKVFLECVQDMDHENMFWYRQDPGLGLRLIYFSYDVKMKEKGDIPEGYSVSREKKERFSLILESASTNQTSMYLCASRPRLAPSSYNEQFFGPGTRLTVL.

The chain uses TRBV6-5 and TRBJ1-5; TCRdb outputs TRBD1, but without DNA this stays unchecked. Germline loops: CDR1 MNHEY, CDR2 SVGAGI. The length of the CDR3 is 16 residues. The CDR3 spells CASSYLGQGKQQPQHF.

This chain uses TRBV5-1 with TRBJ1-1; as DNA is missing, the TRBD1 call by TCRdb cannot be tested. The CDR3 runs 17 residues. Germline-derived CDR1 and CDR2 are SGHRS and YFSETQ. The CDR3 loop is CASSLLNSRDRLSEAFF.

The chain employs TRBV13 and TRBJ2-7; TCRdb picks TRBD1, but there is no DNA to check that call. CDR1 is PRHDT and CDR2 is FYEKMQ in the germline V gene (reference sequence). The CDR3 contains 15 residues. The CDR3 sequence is CASSRTGQGVYEQYF. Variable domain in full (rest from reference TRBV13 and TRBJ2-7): AAGVIQSPRHLIKEKRETATLKCYPIPRHDTVYWYQQGPGQDPQFLISFYEKMQSDKGSIPDRFSAQQFSDYHSELNMSSLELGDSALYFCASSRTGQGVYEQYFGPGTRLTVT.

CDR3 sequence: CASSETRRQLSSYNEQFF. V usage is TRBV25-1 and J usage is TRBJ2-1; TCRdb returns TRBD2, unconfirmable since there is no DNA. CDR3 length: 18 residues. Germline assignment: CDR1 MGHDK and CDR2 SYGVNS. The full variable domain, rest sourced from reference TRBV25-1 and TRBJ2-1, is EADIYQTPRYLVIGTGKKITLECSQTMGHDKMYWYQQDPGMELHLIHYSYGVNSTEKGDLSSESTVSRIRTEHFPLTLESARPSHTSQYLCASSETRRQLSSYNEQFFGPGTRLTVL.

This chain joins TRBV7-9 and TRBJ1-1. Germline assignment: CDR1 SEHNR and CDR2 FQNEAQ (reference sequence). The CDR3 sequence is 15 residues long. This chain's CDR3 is CASSLEVGWNTEAFF.

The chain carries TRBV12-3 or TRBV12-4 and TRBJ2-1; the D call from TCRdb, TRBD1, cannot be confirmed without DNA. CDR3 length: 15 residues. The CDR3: CASSRGSSSYNEQFF.

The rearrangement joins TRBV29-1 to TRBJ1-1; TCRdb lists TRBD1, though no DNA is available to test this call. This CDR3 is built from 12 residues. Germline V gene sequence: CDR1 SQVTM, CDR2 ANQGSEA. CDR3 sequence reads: CSVGTGWTEAFF. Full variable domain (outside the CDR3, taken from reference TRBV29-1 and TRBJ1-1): SAVISQKPSRDICQRGTSLTIQCQVDSQVTMMFWYRQQPGQSLTLIATANQGSEATYESGFVIDKFPISRPNLTFSTLTVSNMSPEDSSIYLCSVGTGWTEAFFGQGTRLTVV.

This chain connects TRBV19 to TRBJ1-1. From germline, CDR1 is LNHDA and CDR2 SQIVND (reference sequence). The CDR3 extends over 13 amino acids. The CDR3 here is CASSMAGLAEAFF.

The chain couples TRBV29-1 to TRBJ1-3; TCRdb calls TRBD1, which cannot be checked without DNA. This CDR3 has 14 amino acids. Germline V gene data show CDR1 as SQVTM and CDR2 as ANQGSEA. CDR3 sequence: CSGATGGSGNTIYF.

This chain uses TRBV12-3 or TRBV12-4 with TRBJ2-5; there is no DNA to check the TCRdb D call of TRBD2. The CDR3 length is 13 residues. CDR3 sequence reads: CASSGPAGETQYF.

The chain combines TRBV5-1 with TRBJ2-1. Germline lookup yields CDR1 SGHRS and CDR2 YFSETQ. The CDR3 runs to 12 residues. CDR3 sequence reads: CASSLEHNEQFF.

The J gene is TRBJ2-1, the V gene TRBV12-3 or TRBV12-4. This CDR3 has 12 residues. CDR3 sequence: CASNKGENEQFF.

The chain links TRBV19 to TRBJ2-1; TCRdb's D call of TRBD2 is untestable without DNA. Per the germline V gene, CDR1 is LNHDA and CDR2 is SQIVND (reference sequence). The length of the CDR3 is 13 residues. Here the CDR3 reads CASSIGPGLEQFF.

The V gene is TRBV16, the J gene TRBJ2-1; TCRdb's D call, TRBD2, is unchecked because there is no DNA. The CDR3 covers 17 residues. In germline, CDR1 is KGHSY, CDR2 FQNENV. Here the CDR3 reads CASSHARAGSSYNEQFF.

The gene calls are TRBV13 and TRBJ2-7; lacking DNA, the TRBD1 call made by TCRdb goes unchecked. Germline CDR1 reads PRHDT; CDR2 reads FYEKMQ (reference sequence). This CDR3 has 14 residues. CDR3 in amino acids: CASSLTGAEYEQYF. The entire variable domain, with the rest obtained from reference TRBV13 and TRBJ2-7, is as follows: AAGVIQSPRHLIKEKRETATLKCYPIPRHDTVYWYQQGPGQDPQFLISFYEKMQSDKGSIPDRFSAQQFSDYHSELNMSSLELGDSALYFCASSLTGAEYEQYFGPGTRLTVT.

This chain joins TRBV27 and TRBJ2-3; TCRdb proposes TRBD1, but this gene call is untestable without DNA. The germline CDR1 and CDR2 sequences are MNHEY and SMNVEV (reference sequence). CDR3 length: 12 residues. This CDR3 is CASRPGADTQYF.

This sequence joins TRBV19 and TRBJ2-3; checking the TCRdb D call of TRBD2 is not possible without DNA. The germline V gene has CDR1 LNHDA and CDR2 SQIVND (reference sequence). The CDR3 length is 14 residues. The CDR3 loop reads CASSISPLEDTQYF.

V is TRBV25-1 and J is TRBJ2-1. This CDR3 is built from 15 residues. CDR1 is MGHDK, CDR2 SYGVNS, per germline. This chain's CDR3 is CASSVFASTWNEQFF.

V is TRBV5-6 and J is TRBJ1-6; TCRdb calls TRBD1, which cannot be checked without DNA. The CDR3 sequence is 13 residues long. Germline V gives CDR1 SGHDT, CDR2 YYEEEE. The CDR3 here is CASLPGAGSPLHF.

CDR3 in amino acids: CASSPQDPPYEQYF. The chain couples TRBV14 to TRBJ2-7; absent DNA, TCRdb's TRBD1 call cannot be checked. The CDR3 is made up of 14 amino acids. The germline gives CDR1 SGHDN, CDR2 FVKESK.